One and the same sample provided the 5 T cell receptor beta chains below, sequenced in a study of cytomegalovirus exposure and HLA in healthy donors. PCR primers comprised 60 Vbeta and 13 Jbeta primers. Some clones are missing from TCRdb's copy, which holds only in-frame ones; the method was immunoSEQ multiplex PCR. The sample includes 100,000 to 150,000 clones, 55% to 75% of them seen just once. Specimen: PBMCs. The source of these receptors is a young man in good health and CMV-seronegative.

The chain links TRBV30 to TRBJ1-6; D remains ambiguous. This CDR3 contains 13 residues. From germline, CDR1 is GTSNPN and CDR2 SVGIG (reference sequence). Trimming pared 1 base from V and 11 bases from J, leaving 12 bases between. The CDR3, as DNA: TGTGCCTGGAGTGAGTCCAGACGGGCACCCCTCCACTTT. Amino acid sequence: CAWSESRRAPLHF.

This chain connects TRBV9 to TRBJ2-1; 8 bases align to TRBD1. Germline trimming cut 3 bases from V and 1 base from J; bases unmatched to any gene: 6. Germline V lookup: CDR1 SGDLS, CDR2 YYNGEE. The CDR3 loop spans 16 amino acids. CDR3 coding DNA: TGTGCCAGCAGCGCCAAGGGACAGGTTTCCTACAATGAGCAGTTCTTC. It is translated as CASSAKGQVSYNEQFF.

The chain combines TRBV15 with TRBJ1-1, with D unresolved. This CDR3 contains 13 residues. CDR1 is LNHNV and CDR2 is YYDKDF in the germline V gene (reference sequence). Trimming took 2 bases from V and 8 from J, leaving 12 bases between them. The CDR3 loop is CATSRSVVREAFF. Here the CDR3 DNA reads TGTGCCACCAGCAGATCCGTGGTGAGGGAAGCTTTCTTT.

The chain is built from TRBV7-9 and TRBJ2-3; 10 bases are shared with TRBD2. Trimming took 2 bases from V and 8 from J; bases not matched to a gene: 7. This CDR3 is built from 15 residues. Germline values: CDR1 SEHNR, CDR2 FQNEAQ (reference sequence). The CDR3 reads CASSLIGTSVFTQYF. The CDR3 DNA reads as TGTGCCAGCAGCTTAATCGGGACTAGCGTCTTTACGCAGTATTTT.

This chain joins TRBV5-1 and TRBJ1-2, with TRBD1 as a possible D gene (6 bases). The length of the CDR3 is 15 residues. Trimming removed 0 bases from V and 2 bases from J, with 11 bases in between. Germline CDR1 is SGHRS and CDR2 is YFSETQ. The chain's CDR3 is CASSLGTANNYGYTF. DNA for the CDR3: TGCGCCAGCAGCTTGGGGACAGCGAACAACTATGGCTACACCTTC.